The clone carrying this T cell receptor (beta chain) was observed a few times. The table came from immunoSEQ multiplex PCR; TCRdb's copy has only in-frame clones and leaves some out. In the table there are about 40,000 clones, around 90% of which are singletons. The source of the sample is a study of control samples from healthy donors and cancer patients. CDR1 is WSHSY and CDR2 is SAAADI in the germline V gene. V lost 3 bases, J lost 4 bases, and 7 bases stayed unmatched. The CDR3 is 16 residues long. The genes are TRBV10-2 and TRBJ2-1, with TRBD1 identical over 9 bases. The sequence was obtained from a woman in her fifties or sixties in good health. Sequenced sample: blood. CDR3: CASSEFGTGNYNEQFF. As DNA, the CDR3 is TGCGCCAGCAGTGAATTCGGGACAGGGAATTACAATGAGCAGTTCTTC.